These 5 T cell receptor beta chains were all obtained from the same sample, sequenced in a study of cytomegalovirus exposure and HLA in healthy donors. PCR was performed using 60 Vbeta and 13 Jbeta primers. Repertoires were generated with immunoSEQ multiplex PCR, while TCRdb's copy carries only in-frame clones and drops some. The sample has approximately 190,000 clones, over 65% seen once. Sequencing was performed on PBMCs. The origin of the receptors is a woman aged 50 to 60 in good health and CMV-seropositive.

The chain joins TRBV5-1 to TRBJ1-2; D unresolved. The V gene's germline CDR1 is SGHRS and CDR2 YFSETQ. Trimming took off 0 bases at V and 2 bases at J, with 5 bases between the two ends. The CDR3 contains 13 residues. CDR3 sequence: CASSLAGNYGYTF. The CDR3, as DNA: TGCGCCAGCAGCTTGGCGGGGAACTATGGCTACACCTTC.

As DNA, the CDR3 is TGTGCCAGCAGCCAGACTAGTGGGACAGATACGCAGTATTTT. Translated, it gives CASSQTSGTDTQYF. The J gene is TRBJ2-3, the V gene TRBV7-3; TRBD2 is a possible D gene (6 bases). The CDR3 runs to 14 residues. CDR1 is SGHTA and CDR2 is FQGTGA in the germline V gene. Trimming stripped 5 bases from V and 3 bases from J, with 12 bases between.

Written as DNA, the CDR3 is TGTGCCAGCAGCTCACTAGCGGGGCTATACAATGAGCAGTTCTTC. Translation gives CASSSLAGLYNEQFF. This sequence joins TRBV5-6 and TRBJ2-1, with 10 bases fitting TRBD2. This CDR3 spans 15 amino acids. After removal of 3 bases from V and 4 bases from J, the junction contained 4 bases not matched to a gene. Looked up from germline, CDR1 is SGHDT and CDR2 is YYEEEE.

The CDR3 region has the DNA TGCGCCAGCAGGCAAACAGCTACCAACATCTTGGACTATGGCTACACCTTC. This codes for CASRQTATNILDYGYTF. The chain couples TRBV4-1 to TRBJ1-2; D gene uncertain. V lost 6 bases and J lost 3, with 23 bases in between. CDR1 and CDR2 from the germline V gene are MGHRA and YSYEKL. The CDR3 extends over 17 amino acids.

V usage is TRBV7-9 and J usage is TRBJ1-2; 12 bases fit TRBD1. V was clipped by 4 bases and J by 8 bases; unmatched bases: 2. Germline-derived CDR1 and CDR2 are SEHNR and FQNEAQ (reference sequence). This CDR3 spans 13 amino acids. DNA for the CDR3: TGTGCCAGCAGCTGGGGACAGGGGGCCGGCTACACCTTC. This codes for CASSWGQGAGYTF.